This T cell receptor beta chain was identified during a study of blood T cell repertoires in COVID-19 (dated by TCRdb to 2018 to 2020). General notes on the study: Samples from collaborators originated in the United States, Italy and Spain and spanned both the acute and convalescent phases of COVID-19. The material from the prospective study consisted of cDNA or gDNA derived from T cells, B-cell-depleted T cells, or PBMCs. Samples were obtained from the ongoing ImmuneRACE study (first 160 participants) and from about 1,300 subjects provided by 6 global collaborators. Deeply sampled blood TCRbeta repertoires from subjects exposed to, actively infected with, or recovered from COVID-19 were included in the dataset. The sample metadata nearly always contained a de-identified subject ID, COVID-19 status, age in years and sex. The repertoires were made available in a free public database intended to serve as a resource for research on the immune response to SARS-CoV-2. Where available, HLA class I and class II types were obtained from metadata supplied by the sample provider rather than from assay-based typing.

TCRbeta CDR3 regions were amplified from genomic DNA using the immunoSEQ Assay, a bias-controlled multiplex PCR. In the original analysis: The number of nucleated cells in each sample was estimated by amplification of reference gene primers within the assay. Sequence reads were collapsed and filtered to measure the absolute abundance of every unique TCRbeta CDR3 rearrangement. For each sample, productive Simpson clonality was calculated as the square root of Simpson's diversity index across productive rearrangements. TCRdb obtained this table from immuneACCESS and retained in-frame rearrangements with V and J assigned. These tables miss some clones; where compared with another copy, unresolved V genes account for less than half of the shortfall, and the remainder is unexplained. V and J calls and clone size are those listed in that table; D and trimming were worked out from the DNA. Counted in this sample were under 500,000 clones; 75% to 90% of them appeared once. The leading ten clones occupy about 4.5% of the sample.

Regarding this clone: Its antigen remains undetermined. The sample holds no much larger clone one base away, and base qualities are not on file.

Each collaborating institution followed its own protocols to collect whole blood in K2EDTA tubes. Collaborator samples were shipped for TCRbeta analysis as frozen whole blood, isolated PBMCs, or DNA extracted from either sample type. General conclusions and limits of the study: Clinical and demographic metadata were provided uncurated, with the amount varying by source and participant.

This TCR derives from a woman in her twenties or thirties with acute or convalescent COVID-19. Material: peripheral blood.

The CDR3 region reads CASSSGGFIKAFF. The sequenced DNA is TGTGCCAGCAGTTCAGGGGGCTTTATAAAAGCTTTCTTT. The chain is made from TRBV27 and TRBJ1-1; the junction holds 8 bases that match TRBD1. After removal of 4 bases from V and 9 bases from J, the junction retains 7 bases not matched to a gene. Taken from cysteine to phenylalanine, the CDR3 has 13 residues. Just the 39-base CDR3 DNA is kept, in frame starting at base 1. The CDR1 and CDR2 encoded by the germline V gene (reference sequence) are MNHEY and SMNVEV.